This entry describes one T cell receptor beta chain. The antigen is undetermined. This specimen comes from a study of T cells after yellow fever vaccination. Study in general: The fractions with low cell numbers were processed using SMART-Seq v4 Ultra Low Input. The study, taken as a whole, reports: The secondary T-cell response peaked on day 5, not day 15, but was weaker. Post-booster samples contained most primary-vaccination clones (around 96% CD4, approximately 88% CD8).

TCRdb reanalysed the 5' RACE reads using MiXCR and keeps one entry per CDR3 protein. The profile covers just under 600,000 distinct CDR3 sequences, with approximately 15% appearing a single time and 11% to 15% taken by the ten largest. CDR3 length: 18 residues. The trim removed 4 bases at V and 5 bases at J, leaving 8 bases unmatched. Germline loops: CDR1 MDHEN, CDR2 SYDVKM. The gene calls are TRBV28 and TRBJ2-2, with 15 bases that match TRBD2. The clonotype comes from a man aged 25-45 years who received the YFV17D yellow fever vaccine. Specimen: PBMCs, collected on the day of the yellow fever booster vaccination. As DNA, the CDR3 is TGTGCCAGCAGTTCCGCCTACGGGACTAGCGGGAGGACCGGGGAGCTGTTTTTT. It yields the protein CASSSAYGTSGRTGELFF.